The clone carrying this T cell receptor (beta chain) came up once. V lost 7 bases to trimming and J lost 7 bases, with 11 bases between them. Germline V CDR1 and CDR2: GTSNPN, SVGIG (reference sequence). This CDR3 has 11 residues. This sample is part of a study of cytomegalovirus exposure and HLA in healthy donors. Primers: 60 Vbeta forward and 13 Jbeta reverse. Here immunoSEQ multiplex PCR was the method, and the copy in TCRdb shows in-frame clones only, minus some. This sample has tens of thousands of clones, with roughly 76% found just once. The J gene is TRBJ1-5, the V gene TRBV30; D possibly corresponds to TRBD1 (5 bases). The TCR was taken from a male donor in good health and CMV-seropositive. Sequenced: PBMCs. The CDR3 loop is CAFGRGQPQHF. CDR3 coding DNA: TGTGCCTTCGGACGGGGGCAGCCCCAGCATTTT.